This T cell receptor beta chain came from a study of neurological immune-mediated disorders. Per the germline V gene, CDR1 is SEHNR and CDR2 is FQNEAQ (reference sequence). V was trimmed by 5 bases and J by 5 bases, leaving 21 bases between them. The CDR3 is 16 residues long. The table lists this clonotype with many counts. The antigen remains undetermined. It was by 5'RACE with 10-nucleotide random UMIs that the cDNA was made. Per sequencing run, 15-18 subjects together gave over 170 million TCR-beta sequences. TCRdb processed the 5' RACE reads anew with MiXCR; each CDR3 protein has one entry. The data hold under 100,000 distinct CDR3 sequences, with roughly 4.5% observed a single time. Study-level points and caveats: When the repertoires were grouped phylogenetically, those of 18 of the 34 multiple sclerosis patients came together in a single cluster of related CDR3 sequences, which points to a possible repertoire-level signature. Healthy controls had more TCR clonal expansion than multiple sclerosis, which showed the least, whereas HTLV-1-associated myelopathy showed the most.

Time point denoted: longitudinal time-point 3. This chain connects TRBV7-9 to TRBJ1-1; TRBD1 is a possible D gene (5 bases). The sample taken for sequencing was PBMCs. This clonotype was obtained from a woman in her sixties or seventies with multiple sclerosis. The CDR3 reads CASSPTPGTTRTEAFF. For the CDR3, the DNA is TGTGCCAGCAGCCCGACCCCCGGGACCACAAGGACTGAAGCTTTCTTT.